Listed below are T cell receptor beta chains from one sample, sequenced in a study of T cell responses to AZD1222 COVID-19 vaccine. Sequencing was performed with immunoSEQ multiplex PCR; in TCRdb, only in-frame clones are kept and a portion is missing. Counted here are 100,000 to 150,000 clones, roughly 89% occurring once; the ten biggest clones make up about 1.1%. The source material was peripheral blood, sampled 28 days after the second AZD1222 dose. These receptors came from an adult who received the AZD1222 COVID-19 vaccine. The CDR3 runs from the conserved cysteine through the conserved F or W. Fields, in order: D gene, J gene, clone size, V gene, CDR3 DNA, CDR3 protein. A D gene is named only where the DNA matches it firmly. Where a row states a size, it is once, few, many or the class of an expanded clone; other rows omit it.

D gene: NA
J gene: TRBJ1-3
clone size: NA
V gene: TRBV18
CDR3 DNA: TGTGCCAGCTCACCAGGGGCTGGAAACACCATATATTTT
CDR3 protein: CASSPGAGNTIYF

D gene: NA
J gene: TRBJ2-2
clone size: NA
V gene: TRBV6-1
CDR3 DNA: TGTGCCAGCAGTGAAGCCGTCGGGGGGCTCTTAGCCGGGGAGCTGTTTTTT
CDR3 protein: CASSEAVGGLLAGELFF

D gene: TRBD1
J gene: TRBJ2-7
clone size: NA
V gene: TRBV9
CDR3 DNA: TGTGCCAGCAGCGTGGGAGGACAGGGGCGCCGGGAGCAGTACTTC
CDR3 protein: CASSVGGQGRREQYF

D gene: NA
J gene: TRBJ1-2
clone size: NA
V gene: TRBV2
CDR3 DNA: TGTGCCAGCAGTGAATCTGGGGGGAAAGGGGGCTACACCTTC
CDR3 protein: CASSESGGKGGYTF

D gene: NA
J gene: TRBJ2-7
clone size: once
V gene: TRBV28
CDR3 DNA: TGTGCCAGCAGTACAGGCGATTGGGAGCAGTACTTC
CDR3 protein: CASSTGDWEQYF

D gene: NA
J gene: TRBJ1-1
clone size: NA
V gene: TRBV9
CDR3 DNA: TGTGCCAGCAGCCCTACCAGGGGAGTCACTGAAGCTTTCTTT
CDR3 protein: CASSPTRGVTEAFF

D gene: NA
J gene: TRBJ2-5
clone size: NA
V gene: TRBV6-2/TRBV6-3
CDR3 DNA: TGTGCCAGCAGTTACTCGAATGCGATGCAAGAGACCCAGTACTTC
CDR3 protein: CASSYSNAMQETQYF

D gene: NA
J gene: TRBJ2-7
clone size: NA
V gene: TRBV6-1
CDR3 DNA: TGTGCCAGCAGTGAAGGGGCAGGTGCTACCTACGAGCAGTACTTC
CDR3 protein: CASSEGAGATYEQYF

D gene: NA
J gene: TRBJ1-2
clone size: once
V gene: TRBV18
CDR3 DNA: TGTGCCAGCTCATTGCAGGGTGACTATGGCTACACCTTC
CDR3 protein: CASSLQGDYGYTF

D gene: NA
J gene: TRBJ2-1
clone size: NA
V gene: TRBV5-6
CDR3 DNA: TGTGCCAGCAGCGCGGATAGACGGGACTACAATGAGCAGTTCTTC
CDR3 protein: CASSADRRDYNEQFF

D gene: TRBD2
J gene: TRBJ2-7
clone size: once
V gene: TRBV3-1/TRBV3-2
CDR3 DNA: TGTGCCAGCAGCCATTGGACTAGCGGGAAGTACGAGCAGTACTTC
CDR3 protein: CASSHWTSGKYEQYF

D gene: NA
J gene: TRBJ1-4
clone size: NA
V gene: TRBV10-3
CDR3 DNA: TGTGCCATCAGTGAGTCGGGGATGAGGTCCGGAGGAAAACTGTTTTTT
CDR3 protein: CAISESGMRSGGKLFF